The sequence of this TCR beta chain was determined in a study of T-cell memory formation after mild COVID-19. This clonotype was detected a few times. The V end lost 3 bases, the J end lost 6 bases, and 8 bases lay between the germline ends. The CDR3 sequence is 13 residues long. Germline loops: CDR1 SGHTA, CDR2 FQGTGA. Each CDR3 protein is one row after TCRdb ran MiXCR on the 5' RACE reads. Of a few hundred thousand distinct CDR3 sequences in the sample, roughly 8.2% were seen once. The J gene is TRBJ2-2, the V gene TRBV7-3, with D hard to call. The source of this sequence is a man between 18 and 35 years old who had mild COVID-19 (a few samples of this study predate the infection). Cell type and time point are not known. The material sequenced was PBMCs or a T cell subset sorted from them (not recorded which). Here the CDR3 DNA reads TGTGCCAGCAGCTTCTTTGGCCCCGGGGAGCTGTTTTTT. Amino acids: CASSFFGPGELFF.